The 10 T cell receptor beta chains below were found in one sample sequenced in a study of blood T cell repertoires in COVID-19. The repertoire was sequenced with immunoSEQ multiplex PCR; TCRdb's copy has only in-frame clones and lacks some. The table records 140,000 or so clones, about nine tenths of them present only once. Sequencing used peripheral blood. Receptor source: a woman between 45 and 60 years old with acute or convalescent COVID-19.

This clone was observed a few times. CDR3 loop: CASSLNRGFEKLFF. CDR3 coding DNA: TGTGCCAGCAGTTTAAACAGGGGGTTTGAAAAACTGTTTTTT. V and J are TRBV27 and TRBJ1-4; 8 bases fit TRBD1. Germline V gene sequence: CDR1 MNHEY, CDR2 SMNVEV (reference sequence). V trimming: 2 bases; J trimming: 7 bases; junction bases outside the gene matches: 3. This CDR3 contains 14 residues.

The chain joins TRBV5-1 to TRBJ2-2, with TRBD2 as a possible D gene (5 bases). Looked up from germline, CDR1 is SGHRS and CDR2 is YFSETQ. V lost 4 bases to trimming and J lost 0 bases, with 10 bases between them. This CDR3 contains 15 residues. The CDR3 DNA reads as TGCGCCAGCAGCCCACTAGAAGCGAACACCGGGGAGCTGTTTTTT. Protein product: CASSPLEANTGELFF.

The CDR3 DNA reads as TGTGCCTGGAGTGTTGGGGGGAGGGCCACCAATGAGCAGTTCTTC. It translates to CAWSVGGRATNEQFF. The J gene is TRBJ2-1, the V gene TRBV30; 7 positions match TRBD2. Germline V gives CDR1 GTSNPN, CDR2 SVGIG (reference sequence). V was clipped by 0 bases and J by 6 bases; unmatched bases: 8. This CDR3 contains 15 residues.

The V and J genes are TRBV5-1 and TRBJ2-6, with D possibly TRBD1 on 5 matching bases. The V gene lost 4 bases and the J gene lost 0 bases, with 8 bases spanning the gap. CDR1 SGHRS and CDR2 YFSETQ come from the germline V gene. The CDR3 has 15 amino acids. CDR3 in DNA: TGCGCCAGCAGCGAACAGGTCTCTGGGGCCAACGTCCTGACTTTC. Its protein product is CASSEQVSGANVLTF.

This clone appeared a few times. The chain links TRBV7-7 to TRBJ1-5, with 8 bases fitting TRBD1. The CDR3 is made up of 15 amino acids. V dropped 3 bases and J dropped 5; count of bases not matched to a gene: 6. CDR1 SSHAT and CDR2 FNYEAQ come from the germline V gene (reference sequence). The DNA of the CDR3 is TGTGCCAGCAGCTTTCCAGGGGGCAGGGATCAGCCCCAGCATTTT. This translates into CASSFPGGRDQPQHF. Full variable domain (rest looked up from reference TRBV7-7 and TRBJ1-5): GAGVSQSPRYKVTKRGQDVTLRCDPISSHATLYWYQQALGQGPEFLTYFNYEAQPDKSGLPSDRFSAERPEGSISTLTIQRTEQRDSAMYRCASSFPGGRDQPQHFGDGTRLSIL.

This clone turned up a few times. This chain joins TRBV5-4 and TRBJ2-1, with 7 bases aligning to TRBD1. In germline, CDR1 is SGHNT, CDR2 YYREEE (reference sequence). Trimming cost V 5 bases and J 2 bases; bases outside gene matches: 13. CDR3 length equals 17 residues. CDR3 sequence reads: CASRLGPGGGTYNEQFF. DNA of the CDR3: TGTGCCAGCAGACTGGGGCCAGGGGGTGGAACCTACAATGAGCAGTTCTTC.

J is TRBJ1-5 and V is TRBV2, with a weak D call TRBD1 (6 bases). The germline CDR1 and CDR2 sequences are SNHLY and FYNNEI. The CDR3 length is 15 residues. V was clipped by 5 bases and J by 1 base, with 12 bases between them. CDR3 nucleotides: TGTGCCAGCAGTTCAATTGGACAGAGCAATCAGCCCCAGCATTTT. It specifies CASSSIGQSNQPQHF.

The chain joins TRBV5-4 to TRBJ2-2; D is perhaps TRBD2 (6 bases). Per germline, CDR1 SGHNT and CDR2 YYREEE (reference sequence). The germline V and J ends were trimmed by 0 bases and 3 bases, with 6 bases remaining between them. The CDR3 is 14 amino acids. The CDR3, as DNA: TGTGCCAGCAGCTTGGGGGAGGACACCGGGGAGCTGTTTTTT. This sequence encodes CASSLGEDTGELFF.

V usage is TRBV5-4 and J usage is TRBJ2-7; no clear D. Germline CDR1 SGHNT, CDR2 YYREEE (reference sequence). V was trimmed by 3 bases and J by 4 bases, leaving 8 bases between them. The CDR3 sequence is 12 residues long. The CDR3 protein is CASSSDGYEQYF. CDR3 in DNA: TGTGCCAGCAGCTCCGACGGGTACGAGCAGTACTTC. Full variable domain (rest looked up from reference TRBV5-4 and TRBJ2-7): ETGVTQSPTHLIKTRGQQVTLRCSSQSGHNTVSWYQQALGQGPQFIFQYYREEENGRGNFPPRFSGLQFPNYSSELNVNALELDDSALYLCASSSDGYEQYFGPGTRLTVT.

This clone has more than one count but fewer than ten. This chain links TRBV11-2 with TRBJ1-1; 7 bases align to TRBD1. This CDR3 spans 15 amino acids. Germline V gene lookup returns CDR1 SGHAT and CDR2 FQNNGV. After removal of 5 bases from V and 4 bases from J, the junction contained 10 bases not matched to a gene. In DNA form, the CDR3 reads TGTGCCAGCAGCACTTCGCTATACAGGGGCACTGAAGCTTTCTTT. This sequence encodes CASSTSLYRGTEAFF.